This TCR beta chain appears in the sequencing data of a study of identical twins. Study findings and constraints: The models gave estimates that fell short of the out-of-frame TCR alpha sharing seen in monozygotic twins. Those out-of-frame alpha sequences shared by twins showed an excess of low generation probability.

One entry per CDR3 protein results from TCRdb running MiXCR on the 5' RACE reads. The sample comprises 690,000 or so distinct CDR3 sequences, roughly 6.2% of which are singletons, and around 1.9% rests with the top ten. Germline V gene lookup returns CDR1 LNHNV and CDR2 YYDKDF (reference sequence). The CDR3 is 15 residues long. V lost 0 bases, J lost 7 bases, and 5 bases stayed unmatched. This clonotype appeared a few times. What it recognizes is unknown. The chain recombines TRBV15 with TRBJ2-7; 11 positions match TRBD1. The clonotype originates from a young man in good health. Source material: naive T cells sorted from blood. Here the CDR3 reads CATSREGQGVGEQYV. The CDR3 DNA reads TGTGCCACCAGCAGAGAGGGACAGGGGGTGGGGGAGCAGTACGTC.